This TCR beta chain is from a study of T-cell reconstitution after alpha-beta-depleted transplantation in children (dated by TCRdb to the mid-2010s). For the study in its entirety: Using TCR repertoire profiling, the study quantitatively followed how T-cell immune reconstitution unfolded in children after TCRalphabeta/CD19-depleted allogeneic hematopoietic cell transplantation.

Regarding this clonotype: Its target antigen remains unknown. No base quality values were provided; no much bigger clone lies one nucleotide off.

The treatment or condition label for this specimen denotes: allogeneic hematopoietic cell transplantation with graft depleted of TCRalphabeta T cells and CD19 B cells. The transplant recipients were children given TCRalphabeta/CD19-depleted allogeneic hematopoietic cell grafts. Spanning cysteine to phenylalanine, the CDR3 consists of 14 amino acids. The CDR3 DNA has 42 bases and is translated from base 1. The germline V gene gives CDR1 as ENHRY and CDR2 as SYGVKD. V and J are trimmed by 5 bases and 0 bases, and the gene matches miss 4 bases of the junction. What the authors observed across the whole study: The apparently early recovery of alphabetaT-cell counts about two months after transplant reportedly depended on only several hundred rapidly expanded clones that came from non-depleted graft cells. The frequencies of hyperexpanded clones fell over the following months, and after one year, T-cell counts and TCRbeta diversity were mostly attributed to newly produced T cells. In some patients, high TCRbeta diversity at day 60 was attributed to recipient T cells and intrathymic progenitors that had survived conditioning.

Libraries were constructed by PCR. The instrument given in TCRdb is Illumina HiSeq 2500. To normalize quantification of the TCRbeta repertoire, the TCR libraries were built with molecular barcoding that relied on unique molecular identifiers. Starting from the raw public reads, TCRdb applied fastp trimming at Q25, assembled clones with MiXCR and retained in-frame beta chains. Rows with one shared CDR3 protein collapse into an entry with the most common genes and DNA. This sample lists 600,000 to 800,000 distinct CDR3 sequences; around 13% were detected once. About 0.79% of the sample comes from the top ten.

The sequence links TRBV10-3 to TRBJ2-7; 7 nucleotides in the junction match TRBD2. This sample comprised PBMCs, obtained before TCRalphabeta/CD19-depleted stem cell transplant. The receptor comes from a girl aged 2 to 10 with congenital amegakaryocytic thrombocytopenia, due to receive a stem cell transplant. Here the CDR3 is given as CAISLAGDSYEQYF. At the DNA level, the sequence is TGTGCCATCAGTTTAGCGGGCGACTCCTACGAGCAGTACTTC.